Listed here are 6 T cell receptor beta chains from one sample, sequenced in a study of cytomegalovirus exposure and HLA in healthy donors. PCR was performed using 60 Vbeta and 13 Jbeta primers. The method was immunoSEQ multiplex PCR; TCRdb's version includes in-frame clones alone and lacks a portion of them. The data hold about 120,000 clones, with roughly 17% observed a single time. The sequenced sample consisted of PBMCs. The receptors stem from a female donor in good health and CMV-seropositive.

This chain joins TRBV27 and TRBJ2-7; 9 bases map to TRBD1. Looked up from germline, CDR1 is MNHEY and CDR2 is SMNVEV (reference sequence). This CDR3 has 17 residues. Unmatched junction bases numbered 17, after V lost 4 bases and J lost 7 bases. DNA for the CDR3: TGTGCCAGCAGTTACGGTGGGGTCGGGGACAGGGTCGGGGAGCAGTACTTC. It codes for CASSYGGVGDRVGEQYF.

V and J are TRBV19 and TRBJ2-1; D remains ambiguous. From germline, CDR1 is LNHDA and CDR2 SQIVND (reference sequence). Trimming shortened V by 1 base and J by 7 bases, and 14 bases separated the two germline ends. CDR3 length: 15 residues. The chain's CDR3 is CASSIGHLQRNEQFF. CDR3 bases: TGTGCCAGTAGTATAGGTCACCTACAGAGAAATGAGCAGTTCTTC.

This clone was counted between two and nine times. This chain connects TRBV7-3 to TRBJ1-1, with unresolved D. Trimming removed 0 bases at V and 2 bases at J, with 4 bases between. The CDR3 runs to 13 residues. From germline, CDR1 is SGHTA and CDR2 FQGTGA. The CDR3: CASSLTRNTEAFF. The CDR3 DNA is TGTGCCAGCAGCTTAACCAGAAACACTGAAGCTTTCTTT.

This clone came up a few times. The chain links TRBV4-3 to TRBJ2-5; maybe TRBD1 (5 bases). CDR3 length equals 13 residues. V was shortened by 0 bases and J by 5 bases, with 7 bases between the two germline ends. The germline V gene has CDR1 LGHNA and CDR2 YSLEER. DNA for the CDR3: TGCGCCAGCAGCCAAGAAAGGGGCGAGACCCAGTACTTC. Protein: CASSQERGETQYF.

This clone was seen only a few times. The chain recombines TRBV4-3 with TRBJ2-5, with D perhaps matching TRBD2 (6 bases). The CDR3 is made up of 17 amino acids. Per the germline V gene, CDR1 is LGHNA and CDR2 is YSLEER. With 0 bases removed from V and 2 bases from J, the gap between germline ends came to 16 bases. This chain's CDR3 is CASSQELGGEEQETQYF. CDR3 nucleotide sequence: TGCGCCAGCAGCCAAGAATTGGGCGGGGAGGAACAAGAGACCCAGTACTTC.

The table lists this clone with a few counts. This chain joins TRBV25-1 and TRBJ1-6; D ambiguous. V was trimmed by 7 bases and J by 9 bases, leaving 16 bases between them. CDR1 MGHDK and CDR2 SYGVNS come from the germline V gene. There are 14 residues in the CDR3. The CDR3 coding sequence is TGTGCCAGCATGGTTGGAGGGCTTAGTTCACCCCTCCACTTT. Protein product: CASMVGGLSSPLHF. Looking up the rest from reference TRBV25-1 and TRBJ1-6 gives the full variable domain: EADIYQTPRYLVIGTGKKITLECSQTMGHDKMYWYQQDPGMELHLIHYSYGVNSTEKGDLSSESTVSRIRTEHFPLTLESARPSHTSQYLCASMVGGLSSPLHFGNGTRLTVT.